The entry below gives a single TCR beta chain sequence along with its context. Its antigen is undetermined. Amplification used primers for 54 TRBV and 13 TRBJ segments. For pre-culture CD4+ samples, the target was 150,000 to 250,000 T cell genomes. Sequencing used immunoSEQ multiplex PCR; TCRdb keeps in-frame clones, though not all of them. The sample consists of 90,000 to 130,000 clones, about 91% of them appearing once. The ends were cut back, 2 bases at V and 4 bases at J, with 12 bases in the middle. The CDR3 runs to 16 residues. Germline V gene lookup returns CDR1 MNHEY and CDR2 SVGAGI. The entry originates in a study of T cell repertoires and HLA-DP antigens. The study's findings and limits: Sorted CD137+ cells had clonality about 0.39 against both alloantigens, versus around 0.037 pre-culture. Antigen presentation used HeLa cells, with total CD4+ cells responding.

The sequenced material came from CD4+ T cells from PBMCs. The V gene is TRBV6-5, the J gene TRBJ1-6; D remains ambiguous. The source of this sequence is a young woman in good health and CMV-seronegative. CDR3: CASSYDPSGYNSPLHF. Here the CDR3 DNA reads TGTGCCAGCAGTTACGATCCGAGCGGGTATAATTCACCCCTCCACTTT.